The 20 T cell receptor beta chains reported below all come from one sample, sequenced in a study of blood T cell repertoires in COVID-19. TCRdb keeps only in-frame clones here, not all; method: immunoSEQ multiplex PCR. The data contain more than 300,000 clones, over 75% of them singletons. The sample consisted of PBMCs or T cells enriched from blood (not recorded which). These receptors were collected from a woman aged 18-30 years who had recovered from COVID-19.

The chain combines TRBV7-9 with TRBJ2-1; 7 bases fit TRBD2. After removal of 4 bases from V and 10 bases from J, the junction contained 4 bases not matched to a gene. This CDR3 spans 12 amino acids. Germline lookup yields CDR1 SEHNR and CDR2 FQNEAQ (reference sequence). CDR3 sequence reads: CASSWGGVEQFF. CDR3 DNA sequence: TGTGCCAGCAGCTGGGGGGGAGTCGAGCAGTTCTTC.

This chain uses TRBV7-3 with TRBJ2-7; TRBD1 matches at 8 bases. The V gene's germline CDR1 is SGHTA and CDR2 FQGTGA. Trimming removed 4 bases from V and 6 bases from J; junction bases left unmatched: 5. The CDR3 has 13 amino acids. The CDR3 nucleotides are TGTGCCAGCAGCTCTGGACAGGGCCGCGAGCAGTACTTC. Amino acid sequence: CASSSGQGREQYF.

The gene calls are TRBV4-1 and TRBJ2-7; 13 bases match TRBD2. V was clipped by 0 bases and J by 3 bases; unmatched bases: 11. CDR1 and CDR2 from the germline V gene are MGHRA and YSYEKL. This CDR3 is 19 amino acids long. CDR3 loop: CASSQERTSGSTLFYEQYF. In DNA form, the CDR3 reads TGCGCCAGCAGCCAAGAAAGGACTAGCGGGAGTACGCTATTCTACGAGCAGTACTTC.

The rearrangement links TRBV28 to TRBJ2-3; D unresolved. V was cut by 7 bases and J by 0 bases, with 14 bases left in between. The CDR3 sequence is 15 residues long. Germline lookup yields CDR1 MDHEN and CDR2 SYDVKM. In DNA, the CDR3 is TGTGCCAGCATCAGAGGAAAGTTTAGCACAGATACGCAGTATTTT. It codes for CASIRGKFSTDTQYF.

The V and J genes are TRBV12-3 or TRBV12-4 and TRBJ1-1; maybe TRBD1 (5 bases). This CDR3 has 13 amino acids. V shed 3 bases and J shed 6 bases, with 11 bases lying between them. The CDR3 loop reads CASSFGGVPEAFF. The CDR3 DNA reads as TGTGCCAGCAGTTTTGGGGGGGTCCCTGAAGCTTTCTTT.

In its sample, this clone was seen once. This chain connects TRBV5-1 to TRBJ1-3, with D possibly being TRBD1 (6 bases). Germline V CDR1 and CDR2: SGHRS, YFSETQ. The length of the CDR3 is 15 residues. Deletions cut 4 bases from V and 0 bases from J, with 11 bases between. CDR3 DNA sequence: TGCGCCAGCAGCCGGACGACAGGCTCTGGAAACACCATATATTTT. Its translation: CASSRTTGSGNTIYF.

This clone showed up just once. This sequence joins TRBV7-2 and TRBJ1-1; D possibly corresponds to TRBD1 (5 bases). The ends were cut back, 7 bases at V and 2 bases at J, with 23 bases in the middle. This CDR3 is built from 17 residues. Germline V gene data show CDR1 as SGHTA and CDR2 as FQGNSA. This CDR3 reads CASIPRRGLLSNTEAFF. The CDR3 bases are TGTGCCAGCATCCCGAGGAGGGGACTTTTATCTAACACTGAAGCTTTCTTT.

The rearrangement uses TRBV19 and TRBJ1-1; D not certain. Germline-derived CDR1 and CDR2 are LNHDA and SQIVND (reference sequence). The germline V and J ends were trimmed by 4 bases and 2 bases, with 17 bases remaining between them. There are 16 residues in the CDR3. CDR3 in DNA: TGTGCCAGTAGTAACGGTCCAGGTTTCCGTAACACTGAAGCTTTCTTT. Amino acids: CASSNGPGFRNTEAFF.

The chain links TRBV10-3 to TRBJ1-3, with 7 bases identical to TRBD1. The trim removed 5 bases at V and 4 bases at J, leaving 5 bases unmatched. CDR1 is ENHRY and CDR2 is SYGVKD in the germline V gene. The CDR3 is 14 amino acids. CDR3 in DNA: TGTGCCATCAGTAACCCGGGACAGGGAAACACCATATATTTT. Amino acid sequence: CAISNPGQGNTIYF.

V usage is TRBV7-9 and J usage is TRBJ2-2; 8 bases are a match to TRBD1. The CDR3 totals 15 residues. CDR1 is SEHNR, CDR2 FQNEAQ, per germline (reference sequence). The junction had 7 bases not matched to a gene; V was cut back by 4 bases and J by 6 bases. The CDR3 region has the DNA TGTGCCAGCAGCTCGGACAGGGATTTACCCGGGGAGCTGTTTTTT. Encoded protein: CASSSDRDLPGELFF.

Turning to this clone: The same CDR3 arises from other DNA sequences in this sample as well. The chain uses TRBV28 and TRBJ1-1; no firm D call. This CDR3 spans 11 amino acids. The V and J ends lost 7 bases and 0 bases respectively, with 3 bases between them. Germline assignment: CDR1 MDHEN and CDR2 SYDVKM. The CDR3 nucleotides are TGTGCCAGCATCATGAACACTGAAGCTTTCTTT. It specifies CASIMNTEAFF. The whole variable domain, filled in from reference TRBV28 and TRBJ1-1, reads DVKVTQSSRYLVKRTGEKVFLECVQDMDHENMFWYRQDPGLGLRLIYFSYDVKMKEKGDIPEGYSVSREKKERFSLILESASTNQTSMYLCASIMNTEAFFGQGTRLTVV.

The chain has TRBV28 and TRBJ2-7; weak D call: TRBD2 (5 bases). The V gene's germline CDR1 is MDHEN and CDR2 SYDVKM. The CDR3 spans 15 residues. The V end lost 5 bases, the J end lost 2 bases, and 16 bases lay between the germline ends. CDR3 sequence reads: CASSPVDSQAYEQYF. The CDR3, as DNA: TGTGCCAGCAGTCCGGTGGACTCCCAGGCCTACGAGCAGTACTTC.

The chain joins TRBV3-1 (or the pseudogene TRBV3-2) to TRBJ2-5, with a weak D call TRBD2 (5 bases). From germline, CDR1 is LGHDT and CDR2 YNNKEL (reference sequence). The CDR3 spans 15 residues. V lost 0 bases and J 3 bases, leaving 11 bases between the germline ends. The CDR3 DNA follows: TGTGCCAGCAGCCAAGAGGGAGTGTCCAAAGAGACCCAGTACTTC. It encodes CASSQEGVSKETQYF.

The chain recombines TRBV30 with TRBJ1-2; a possible D gene is TRBD1 (6 bases). The CDR3 sequence is 12 residues long. CDR1 and CDR2 from the germline V gene are GTSNPN and SVGIG (reference sequence). V lost 5 bases to trimming and J lost 6 bases, with 13 bases between them. This CDR3 is CAWGLGGDGYTF. CDR3 bases: TGTGCCTGGGGGCTAGGGGGGGATGGCTACACCTTC.

The chain employs TRBV5-5 and TRBJ1-2; D gene ambiguous. Trimming removed 0 bases from V and 0 bases from J, with 9 bases in between. Germline-derived CDR1 and CDR2 are SGHKS and YYEKEE (reference sequence). This CDR3 is built from 15 residues. The CDR3 DNA sequence: TGTGCCAGCAGCTTGGGCGCACTGACTAACTATGGCTACACCTTC. Translating it yields CASSLGALTNYGYTF.

The chain uses TRBV11-2 and TRBJ2-2; 7 positions match TRBD1. The length of the CDR3 is 14 residues. The V segment lost 3 bases and the J segment 3 bases; nucleotides outside the gene matches: 1. Germline V lookup: CDR1 SGHAT, CDR2 FQNNGV. The CDR3, as DNA: TGTGCCAGCAGCTTGGACAGGTACACCGGGGAGCTGTTTTTT. Translating gives CASSLDRYTGELFF.

The chain carries TRBV28 and TRBJ2-7; tentatively, D is TRBD1 (6 bases). Germline V gene data show CDR1 as MDHEN and CDR2 as SYDVKM. The CDR3 is 14 amino acids. V was shortened by 6 bases and J by 1 base, with 13 bases between the two germline ends. The CDR3 DNA reads as TGTGCCAGCAGGACACAGGGTTCGTCCTACGAGCAGTACTTC. Its protein is CASRTQGSSYEQYF.

This clone showed up just once. V usage is TRBV18 and J usage is TRBJ1-3; the D gene is possibly TRBD1 (6 bases). Trimming removed 6 bases from V and 2 bases from J, with 17 bases in between. Germline V gene sequence: CDR1 KGHSH, CDR2 LQKENI. The CDR3 runs to 16 residues. CDR3 protein: CASSQSRTDPGNTIYF. The CDR3 DNA is TGTGCCAGCTCCCAATCGAGGACAGACCCTGGAAACACCATATATTTT.

This rearrangement joins TRBV3-1 (or the pseudogene TRBV3-2) to TRBJ2-2; D may be TRBD2 (7 bases). V was trimmed by 1 base and J by 4 bases, leaving 16 bases between them. The CDR3 length is 17 residues. CDR1 is LGHDT, CDR2 YNNKEL, per germline (reference sequence). The CDR3: CASSQVIGGPSTGELFF. The CDR3 DNA reads as TGTGCCAGCAGCCAAGTGATCGGGGGGCCCAGCACCGGGGAGCTGTTTTTT.

This clone was found many times. CDR3 in amino acids: CASSLGGTMNTEAFF. In nucleotides, the CDR3 is TGTGCCAGCAGCTTAGGCGGCACCATGAACACTGAAGCTTTCTTT. The chain is built from TRBV11-3 and TRBJ1-1; D gene uncertain. Trimming cost V 1 base and J 0 bases, with 9 bases left between them. The germline CDR1 and CDR2 sequences are SGHNT and YENEEA. The CDR3 is 15 amino acids.